This T cell receptor (beta chain) was sequenced in a study of PD-L1 blockade in urothelial cancer. Here immunoSEQ multiplex PCR was the method, and the copy in TCRdb shows in-frame clones only, minus some. The table has 35,000 or so clones, around 34% seen once. This clonotype was sampled from a man in his 60s with urothelial cancer. Sequenced material: tumor tissue, taken before atezolizumab (anti-PD-L1) treatment.

CDR3 in DNA: TGTGCCAGCTCAACTTCAGGGGGTCTTGAAGCTTTCTTT. This translates into CASSTSGGLEAFF. This chain connects TRBV18 to TRBJ1-1; 7 positions match TRBD1. Germline CDR1 and CDR2: KGHSH and LQKENI. The CDR3 consists of 13 residues. J was trimmed by 7 bases and V by 5 bases; bases with no gene match: 7.